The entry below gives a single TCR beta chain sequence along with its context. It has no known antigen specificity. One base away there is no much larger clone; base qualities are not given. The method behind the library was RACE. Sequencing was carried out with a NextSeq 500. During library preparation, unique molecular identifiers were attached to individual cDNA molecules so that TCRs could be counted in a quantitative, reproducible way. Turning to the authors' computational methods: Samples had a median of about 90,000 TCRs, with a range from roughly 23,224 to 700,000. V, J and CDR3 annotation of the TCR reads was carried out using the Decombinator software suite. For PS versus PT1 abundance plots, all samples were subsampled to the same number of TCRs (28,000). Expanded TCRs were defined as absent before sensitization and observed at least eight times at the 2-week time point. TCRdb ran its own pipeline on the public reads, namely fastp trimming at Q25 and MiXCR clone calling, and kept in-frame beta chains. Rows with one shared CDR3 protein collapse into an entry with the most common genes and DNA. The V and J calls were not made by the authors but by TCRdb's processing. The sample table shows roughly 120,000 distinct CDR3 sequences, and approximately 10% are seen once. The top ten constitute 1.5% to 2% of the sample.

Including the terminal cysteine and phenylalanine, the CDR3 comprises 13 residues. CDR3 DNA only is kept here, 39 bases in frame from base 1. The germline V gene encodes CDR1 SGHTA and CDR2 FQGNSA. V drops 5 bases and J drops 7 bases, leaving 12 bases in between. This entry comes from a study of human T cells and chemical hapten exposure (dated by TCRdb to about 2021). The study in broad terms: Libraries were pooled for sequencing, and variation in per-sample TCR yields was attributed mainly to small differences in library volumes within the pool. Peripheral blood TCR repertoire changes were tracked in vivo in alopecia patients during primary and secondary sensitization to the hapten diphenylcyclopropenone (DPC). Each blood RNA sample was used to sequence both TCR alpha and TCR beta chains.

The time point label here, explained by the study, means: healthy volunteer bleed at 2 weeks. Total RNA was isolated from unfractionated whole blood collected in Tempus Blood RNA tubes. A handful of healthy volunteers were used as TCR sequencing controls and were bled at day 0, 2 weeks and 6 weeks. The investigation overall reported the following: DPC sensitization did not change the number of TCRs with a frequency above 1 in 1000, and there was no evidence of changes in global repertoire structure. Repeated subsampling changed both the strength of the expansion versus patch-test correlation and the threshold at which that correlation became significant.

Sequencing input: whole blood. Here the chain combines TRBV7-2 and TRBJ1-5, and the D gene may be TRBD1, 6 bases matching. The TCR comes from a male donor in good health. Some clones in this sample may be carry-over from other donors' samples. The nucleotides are TGTGCCAGCAGCCCCAGAGGGGGGCAGCCCCAGCATTTT. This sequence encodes CASSPRGGQPQHF.